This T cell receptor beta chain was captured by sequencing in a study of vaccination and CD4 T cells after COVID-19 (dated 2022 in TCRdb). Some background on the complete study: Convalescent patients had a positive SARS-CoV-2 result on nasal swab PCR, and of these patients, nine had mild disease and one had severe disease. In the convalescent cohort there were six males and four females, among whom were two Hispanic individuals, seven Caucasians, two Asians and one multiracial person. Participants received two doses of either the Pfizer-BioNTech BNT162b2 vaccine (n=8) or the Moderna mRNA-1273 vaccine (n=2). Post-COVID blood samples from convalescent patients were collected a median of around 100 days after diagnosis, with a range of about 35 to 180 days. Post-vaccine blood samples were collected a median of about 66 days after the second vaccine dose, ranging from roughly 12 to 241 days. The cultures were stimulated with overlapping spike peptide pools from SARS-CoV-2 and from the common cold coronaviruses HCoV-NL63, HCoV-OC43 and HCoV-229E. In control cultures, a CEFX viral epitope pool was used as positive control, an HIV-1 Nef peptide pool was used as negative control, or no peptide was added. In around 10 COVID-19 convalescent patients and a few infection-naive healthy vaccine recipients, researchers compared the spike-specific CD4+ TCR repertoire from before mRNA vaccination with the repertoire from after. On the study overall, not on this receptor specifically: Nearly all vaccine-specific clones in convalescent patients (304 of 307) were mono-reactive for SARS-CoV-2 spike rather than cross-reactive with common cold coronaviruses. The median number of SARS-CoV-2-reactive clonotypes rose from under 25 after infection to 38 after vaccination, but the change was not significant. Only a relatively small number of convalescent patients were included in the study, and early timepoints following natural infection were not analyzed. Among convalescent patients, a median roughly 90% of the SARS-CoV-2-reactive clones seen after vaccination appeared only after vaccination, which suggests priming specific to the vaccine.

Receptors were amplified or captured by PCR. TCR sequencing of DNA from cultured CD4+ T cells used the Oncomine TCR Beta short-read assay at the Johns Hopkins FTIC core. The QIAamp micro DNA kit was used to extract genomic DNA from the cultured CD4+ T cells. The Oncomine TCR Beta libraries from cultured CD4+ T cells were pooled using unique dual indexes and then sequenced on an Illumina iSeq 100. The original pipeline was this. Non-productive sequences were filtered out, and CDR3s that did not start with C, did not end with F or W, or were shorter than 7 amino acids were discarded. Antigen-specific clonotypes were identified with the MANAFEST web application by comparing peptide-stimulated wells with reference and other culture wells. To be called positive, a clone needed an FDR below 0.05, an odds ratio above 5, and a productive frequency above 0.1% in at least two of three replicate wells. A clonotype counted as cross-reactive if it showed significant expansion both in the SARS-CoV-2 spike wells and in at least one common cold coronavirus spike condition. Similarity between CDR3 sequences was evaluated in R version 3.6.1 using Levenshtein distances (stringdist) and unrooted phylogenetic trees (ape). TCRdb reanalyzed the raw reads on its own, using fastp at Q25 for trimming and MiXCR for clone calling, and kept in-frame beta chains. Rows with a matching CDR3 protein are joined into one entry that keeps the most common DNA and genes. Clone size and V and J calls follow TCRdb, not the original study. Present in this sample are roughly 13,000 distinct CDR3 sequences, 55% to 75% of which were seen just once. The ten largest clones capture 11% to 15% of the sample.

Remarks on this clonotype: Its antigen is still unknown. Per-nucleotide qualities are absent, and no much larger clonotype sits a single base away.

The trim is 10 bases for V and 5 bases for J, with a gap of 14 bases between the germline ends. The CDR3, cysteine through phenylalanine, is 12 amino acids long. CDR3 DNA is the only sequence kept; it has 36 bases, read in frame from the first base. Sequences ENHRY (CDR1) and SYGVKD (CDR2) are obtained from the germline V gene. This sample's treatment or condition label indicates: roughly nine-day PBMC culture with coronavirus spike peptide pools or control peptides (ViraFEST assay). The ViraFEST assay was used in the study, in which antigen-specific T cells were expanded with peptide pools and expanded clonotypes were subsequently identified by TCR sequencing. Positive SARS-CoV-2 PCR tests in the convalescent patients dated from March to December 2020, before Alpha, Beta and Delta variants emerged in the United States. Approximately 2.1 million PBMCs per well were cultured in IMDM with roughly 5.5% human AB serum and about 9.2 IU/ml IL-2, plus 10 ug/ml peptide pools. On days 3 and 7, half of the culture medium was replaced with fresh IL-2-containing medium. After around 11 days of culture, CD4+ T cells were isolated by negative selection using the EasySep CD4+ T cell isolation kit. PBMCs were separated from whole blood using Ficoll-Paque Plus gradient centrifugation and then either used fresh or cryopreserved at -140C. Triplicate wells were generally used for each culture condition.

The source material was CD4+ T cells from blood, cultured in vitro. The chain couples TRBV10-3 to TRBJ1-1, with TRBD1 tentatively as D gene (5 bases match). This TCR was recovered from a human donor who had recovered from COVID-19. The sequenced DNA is TGTGCCACCGGGCAGGGTTTAACTGAAGCTTTCTTT. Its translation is CATGQGLTEAFF.